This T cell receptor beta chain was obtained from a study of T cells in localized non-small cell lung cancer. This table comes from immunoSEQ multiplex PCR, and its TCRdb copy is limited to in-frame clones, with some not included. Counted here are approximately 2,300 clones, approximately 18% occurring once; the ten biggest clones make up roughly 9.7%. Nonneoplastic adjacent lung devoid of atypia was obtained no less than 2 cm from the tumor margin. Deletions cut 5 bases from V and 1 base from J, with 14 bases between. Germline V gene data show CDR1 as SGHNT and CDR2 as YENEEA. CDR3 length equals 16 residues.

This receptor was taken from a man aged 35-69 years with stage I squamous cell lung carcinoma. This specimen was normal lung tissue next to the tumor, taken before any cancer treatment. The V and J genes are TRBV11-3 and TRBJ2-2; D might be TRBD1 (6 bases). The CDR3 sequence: CASSILGQLNTGELFF. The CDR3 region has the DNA TGTGCCAGCAGCATACTCGGACAGCTGAACACCGGGGAGCTGTTTTTT. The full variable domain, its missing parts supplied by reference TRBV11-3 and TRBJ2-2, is EAGVVQSPRYKIIEKKQPVAFWCNPISGHNTLYWYLQNLGQGPELLIRYENEEAVDDSQLPKDRFSAERLKGVDSTLKIQPAELGDSAVYLCASSILGQLNTGELFFGEGSRLTVL.